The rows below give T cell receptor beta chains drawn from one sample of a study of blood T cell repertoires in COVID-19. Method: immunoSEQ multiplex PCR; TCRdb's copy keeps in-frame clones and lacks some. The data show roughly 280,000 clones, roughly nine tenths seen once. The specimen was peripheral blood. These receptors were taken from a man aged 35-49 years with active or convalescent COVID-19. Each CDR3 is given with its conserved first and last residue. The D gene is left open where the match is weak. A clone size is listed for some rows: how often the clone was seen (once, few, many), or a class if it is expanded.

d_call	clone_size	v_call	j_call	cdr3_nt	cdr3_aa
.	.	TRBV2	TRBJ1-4	TGTGCCAGCAGTGCGGACAGCTTTGAAAAACTGTTTTTT	CASSADSFEKLFF
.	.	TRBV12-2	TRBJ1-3	TGTGCAAGTCGCTTCCGACGAGACAGGGCTATAGGAAACACCATATATTTT	CASRFRRDRAIGNTIYF
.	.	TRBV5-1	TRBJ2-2	TGCGCCAGCAGCTTGAATTCCGGACAGCTCGGGGAGCTGTTTTTT	CASSLNSGQLGELFF
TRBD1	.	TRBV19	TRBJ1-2	TGTGCCAGTAGTATAAAGGGGGCAGACTATGGCTACACCTTC	CASSIKGADYGYTF
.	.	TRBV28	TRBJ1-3	TGTGCCAGCAGTGTAGGGGACTTCTCTGGAAACACCATATATTTT	CASSVGDFSGNTIYF
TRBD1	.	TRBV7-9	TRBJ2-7	TGTGCCAGCAGCGCCCCAGGACAGGCCTACGAGCAGTACTTC	CASSAPGQAYEQYF
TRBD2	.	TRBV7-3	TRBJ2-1	TGTGCCAGCAGCTTAACCCAACCACTAGCGTTAGGCTACAATGAGCAGTTCTTC	CASSLTQPLALGYNEQFF
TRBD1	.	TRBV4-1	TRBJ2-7	TGCGCCAGCAGCCAAGCGGACAGGGGTTACGAGCAGTACTTC	CASSQADRGYEQYF
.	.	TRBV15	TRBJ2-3	TGTGCCACCAGCAGAGATTTCGGGTTAAGCACAGATACGCAGTATTTT	CATSRDFGLSTDTQYF
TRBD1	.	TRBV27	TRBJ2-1	TGTGCCAGCATCCCGGGACAGGGACTATCGAATGAGCAGTTCTTC	CASIPGQGLSNEQFF
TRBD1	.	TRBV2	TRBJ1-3	TGTGCCAGCATGACAGGGTCGGCTGGAAACACCATATATTTT	CASMTGSAGNTIYF
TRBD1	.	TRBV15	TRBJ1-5	TGTGCCACCAGCAGGGACAGGGCGAGCAATCAGCCCCAGCATTTT	CATSRDRASNQPQHF
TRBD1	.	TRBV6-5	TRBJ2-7	TGTGCCAGCAGTCCCCCGCTGGGACAGACTGAAGAGCAGTACTTC	CASSPPLGQTEEQYF
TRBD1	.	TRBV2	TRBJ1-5	TGTGCCAGCGTCACCGGGACAGGGGGGTCAGGGCCCCAGCATTTT	CASVTGTGGSGPQHF
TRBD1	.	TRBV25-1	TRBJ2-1	TGTGCCAGCAGTGTTACCACAGGGGAATCCTACAATGAGCAGTTCTTC	CASSVTTGESYNEQFF
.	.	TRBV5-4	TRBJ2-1	TGTGCCAGCAGCTTGGTAGGTAGGGGCCAGAGCGTTGAGCAGTTCTTC	CASSLVGRGQSVEQFF
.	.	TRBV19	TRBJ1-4	TGTGCCAGTACCTACGCTGTATGGGAAAAACTGTTTTTT	CASTYAVWEKLFF
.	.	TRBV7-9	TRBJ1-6	TGTGCCAGCAGCTTAGCTGCCAGGGCGATCCCTCGCTCGACCCTCCACTTT	CASSLAARAIPRSTLHF
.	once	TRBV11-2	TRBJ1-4	TGTGCCAGCAGCCCCCCGTCTGCAACTAATGAAAAACTGTTTTTT	CASSPPSATNEKLFF
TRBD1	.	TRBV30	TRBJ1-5	TGTGCCTGGAACCCCGGACAGGGAAATCAGCCCCAGCATTTT	CAWNPGQGNQPQHF
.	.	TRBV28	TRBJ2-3	TGTGCCAGCAGAACGGACAGCCTCACAGATACGCAGTATTTT	CASRTDSLTDTQYF
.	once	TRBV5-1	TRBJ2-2	TGCGCCAGCAGCTTGCGTGCAGCTGGCGGCACCGGGGAGCTGTTTTTT	CASSLRAAGGTGELFF
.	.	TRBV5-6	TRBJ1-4	TGTGCCAGCAGCTTGGCCCGGGGTCCTCATGGGGAAAAACTGTTTTTT	CASSLARGPHGEKLFF
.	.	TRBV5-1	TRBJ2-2	TGCGCCAGCAGCTTGAACGGGGAGAACACCGGGGAGCTGTTTTTT	CASSLNGENTGELFF
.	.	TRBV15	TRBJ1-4	TGTGCCACCAGCAGGGTTTGGACAGCCTCTGGGGAAAAACTGTTTTTT	CATSRVWTASGEKLFF
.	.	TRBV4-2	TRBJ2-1	TGTGCCAGCAGCTATACTAGCTCCTACAATGAGCAGTTCTTC	CASSYTSSYNEQFF
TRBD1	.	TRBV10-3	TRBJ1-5	TGTGCCATCAGGGGGGACAGGGGCGACAATCAGCCCCAGCATTTT	CAIRGDRGDNQPQHF
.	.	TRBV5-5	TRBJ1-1	TGTGCCAGCAGTTTCCCAGGGGATTTGACTGAAGCTTTCTTT	CASSFPGDLTEAFF
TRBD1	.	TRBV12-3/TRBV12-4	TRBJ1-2	TGTGCCATTCAGTCCCCGGACAGGTTAGGCTACACCTTC	CAIQSPDRLGYTF